A single sample is the source of the 15 T cell receptor beta chains below, sequenced in a study of blood T cell repertoires in COVID-19. Data came from immunoSEQ multiplex PCR; TCRdb stores just in-frame clones and leaves some out. The sample carries approximately 240,000 clones, 80% to 95% recorded once. The specimen was PBMCs or T cells enriched from blood (not recorded which). All receptors derive from a woman aged 18-29 years who had recovered from COVID-19.

This chain connects TRBV15 to TRBJ1-6; TRBD1 might be the D (6 bases). From germline, CDR1 is LNHNV and CDR2 YYDKDF (reference sequence). The CDR3 length is 14 residues. V was shortened by 8 bases and J by 8 bases, with 16 bases between the two germline ends. This chain's CDR3 is CATAYRVWDSPLHF. The CDR3 DNA sequence: TGTGCCACCGCCTACAGGGTTTGGGATTCACCCCTCCACTTT.

The J gene is TRBJ2-7, the V gene TRBV3-1 (or the pseudogene TRBV3-2); D call uncertain. In germline, CDR1 is LGHDT, CDR2 YNNKEL (reference sequence). The length of the CDR3 is 13 residues. Trimming cost V 4 bases and J 4 bases, with 11 bases left between them. Written as DNA, the CDR3 is TGTGCCAGCAGCCGATTTTCGGTTTACGAGCAGTACTTC. It encodes CASSRFSVYEQYF.

V is TRBV7-2 and J is TRBJ1-2, with D maybe TRBD1 (6 bases). The germline V gene encodes CDR1 SGHTA and CDR2 FQGNSA. The V end was cut by 4 bases, the J end by 8 bases, with 17 bases between. The CDR3 runs 14 residues. The chain's CDR3 is CASSSQTGAWGYTF. CDR3 nucleotide sequence: TGTGCCAGCAGCTCCCAGACAGGAGCCTGGGGCTACACCTTC.

Written as DNA, the CDR3 is TGTGCCAGCAGACATAGGGGGGGACAGGGCAACTATGGCTACACCTTC. Amino acid sequence: CASRHRGGQGNYGYTF. The chain combines TRBV27 with TRBJ1-2, with 9 bases lining up with TRBD1. V shed 6 bases and J 2 bases; nucleotides not matched to a gene: 10. Germline CDR1 reads MNHEY; CDR2 reads SMNVEV (reference sequence). The CDR3 spans 16 residues.

The rearrangement joins TRBV11-2 to TRBJ2-7, with 7 bases that match TRBD2. From germline, CDR1 is SGHAT and CDR2 FQNNGV. Losses at the gene ends were 5 bases for V and 6 bases for J; bases not matched to a gene: 13. The CDR3 loop spans 15 amino acids. CDR3 amino acids: CASSPTAGLNGEQYF. DNA for the CDR3: TGTGCCAGCAGCCCTACAGCGGGATTAAACGGCGAGCAGTACTTC.

V usage is TRBV6-2 or TRBV6-3 and J usage is TRBJ1-5; a possible D gene is TRBD1 (5 bases). The CDR3 loop spans 14 amino acids. V lost 2 bases to trimming and J lost 6 bases, with 11 bases between them. Germline CDR1 reads MNHEY; CDR2 reads SVGEGT. The CDR3: CASSYGGGVQPQHF. CDR3 sequence (DNA): TGTGCCAGCAGTTACGGGGGAGGGGTTCAGCCCCAGCATTTT.

The chain combines TRBV13 with TRBJ2-6; TRBD1 aligns across 8 bases. This CDR3 spans 21 amino acids. Germline CDR1 is PRHDT and CDR2 is FYEKMQ (reference sequence). Trimming removed 4 bases from V and 0 bases from J; junction bases left unmatched: 17. This chain's CDR3 is CASSSGTGRLGMSSGANVLTF. Here the CDR3 DNA reads TGTGCCAGCAGCTCCGGGACAGGACGCCTAGGGATGAGCTCTGGGGCCAACGTCCTGACTTTC. Supplemented by reference TRBV13 and TRBJ2-6, the full variable domain reads AAGVIQSPRHLIKEKRETATLKCYPIPRHDTVYWYQQGPGQDPQFLISFYEKMQSDKGSIPDRFSAQQFSDYHSELNMSSLELGDSALYFCASSSGTGRLGMSSGANVLTFGAGSRLTVL.

The J gene is TRBJ2-3, the V gene TRBV3-1 (or the pseudogene TRBV3-2), with 12 bases aligning to TRBD2. The V gene's germline CDR1 is LGHDT and CDR2 YNNKEL (reference sequence). The CDR3 spans 16 residues. Unmatched junction bases numbered 6, after V lost 6 bases and J lost 2 bases. The CDR3 sequence is CASRLASGRATDTQYF. The DNA of the CDR3 is TGTGCCAGCAGACTGGCTAGCGGGAGGGCCACAGATACGCAGTATTTT.

V is TRBV20-1 and J is TRBJ1-2; TRBD1 is a possible D gene (6 bases). Trimming pared 7 bases from V and 7 bases from J, leaving 13 bases between. Per germline, CDR1 DFQATT and CDR2 SNEGSKA (reference sequence). This CDR3 is built from 11 residues. In nucleotides, the CDR3 is TGCAGTGTTAGCCTAGGGGGTGGCTACACCTTC. Protein: CSVSLGGGYTF.

J is TRBJ2-1 and V is TRBV28; 10 positions agree with TRBD2. With 10 bases clipped from V and 8 bases from J, the junction kept 11 bases outside the gene matches. This CDR3 region has 14 residues. Germline V CDR1 and CDR2: MDHEN, SYDVKM. The CDR3 bases are TGTGCCACCAATCTAGCGGGAGTTCGCGATGAGCAGTTCTTC. Protein: CATNLAGVRDEQFF.

The gene calls are TRBV5-6 and TRBJ1-5, with 8 bases that match TRBD1. The V and J ends lost 0 bases and 3 bases, in that order; junction bases with no gene match: 2. CDR1 SGHDT and CDR2 YYEEEE come from the germline V gene. The CDR3 contains 15 residues. CDR3: CASSLGTGSNQPQHF. As DNA, the CDR3 is TGTGCCAGCAGCTTGGGGACAGGGTCCAATCAGCCCCAGCATTTT.

This clone was detected a few times. V gene TRBV7-9 combines with J gene TRBJ2-5, with D possibly matching TRBD1 (5 bases). Germline CDR1 is SEHNR and CDR2 is FQNEAQ (reference sequence). This CDR3 is 15 amino acids long. V was trimmed by 1 base and J by 0 bases, leaving 9 bases between them. The CDR3: CASSLVAGNQETQYF. DNA of the CDR3: TGTGCCAGCAGCTTAGTTGCAGGGAACCAAGAGACCCAGTACTTC.

By proportion, this clone is medium-sized (0.01 to 0.1%). V gene TRBV6-4 combines with J gene TRBJ2-2; no clear D. Trimming took 6 bases from V and 5 from J, leaving 10 bases between them. Germline loops: CDR1 MRHNA, CDR2 SNTAGT. The CDR3 has 13 amino acids. CDR3 in DNA: TGTGCCAGCAGCGGCACAGAAACCGGGGAGCTGTTTTTT. Its protein is CASSGTETGELFF.

This clone appeared a single time. The chain couples TRBV7-9 to TRBJ1-2; TRBD1 matches at 7 bases. The CDR3 runs to 14 residues. J was trimmed by 2 bases and V by 4 bases; bases with no gene match: 4. Germline CDR1 reads SEHNR; CDR2 reads FQNEAQ (reference sequence). The chain's CDR3 is CASSSWDRNYGYTF. CDR3 bases: TGTGCCAGCAGCTCTTGGGACAGAAACTATGGCTACACCTTC.

The V and J genes are TRBV5-4 and TRBJ2-5; the match to TRBD2 covers 14 bases. CDR1 is SGHNT, CDR2 YYREEE, per germline (reference sequence). This CDR3 spans 16 amino acids. The V gene end was trimmed by 3 bases and the J gene end by 1 base; junction bases not matched to a gene: 2. The CDR3 loop reads CASSSGTSGSQETQYF. The CDR3 DNA sequence: TGTGCCAGCAGCTCAGGGACTAGCGGGAGCCAAGAGACCCAGTACTTC.